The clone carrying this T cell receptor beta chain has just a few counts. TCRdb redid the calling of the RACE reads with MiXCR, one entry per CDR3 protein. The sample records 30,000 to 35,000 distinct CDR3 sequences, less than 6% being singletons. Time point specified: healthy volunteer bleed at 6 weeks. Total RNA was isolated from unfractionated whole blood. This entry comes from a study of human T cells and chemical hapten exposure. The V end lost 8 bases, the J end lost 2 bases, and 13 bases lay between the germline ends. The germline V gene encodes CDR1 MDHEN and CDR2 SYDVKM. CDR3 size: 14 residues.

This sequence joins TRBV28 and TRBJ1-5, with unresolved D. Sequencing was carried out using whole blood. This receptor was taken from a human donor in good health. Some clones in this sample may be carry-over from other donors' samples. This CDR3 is CASVAGDRNQPQHF. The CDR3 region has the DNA TGTGCCAGCGTTGCCGGGGATCGCAATCAGCCCCAGCATTTT.